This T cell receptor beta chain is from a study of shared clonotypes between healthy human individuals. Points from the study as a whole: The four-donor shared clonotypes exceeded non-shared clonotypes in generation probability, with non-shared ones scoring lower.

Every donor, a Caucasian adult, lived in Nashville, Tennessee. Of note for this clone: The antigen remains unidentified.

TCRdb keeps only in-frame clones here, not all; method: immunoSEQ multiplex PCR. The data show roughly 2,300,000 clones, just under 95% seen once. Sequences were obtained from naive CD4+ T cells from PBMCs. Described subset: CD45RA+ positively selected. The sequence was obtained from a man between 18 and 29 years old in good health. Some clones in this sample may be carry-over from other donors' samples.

The CDR3 bases are TGTGCCAGCAGCGGGAGGGGGGGCTGGGCAGAGACCCAGTACTTC. Translating gives CASSGRGGWAETQYF. The rearrangement uses TRBV11-2 and TRBJ2-5; possible D gene TRBD2, 7 bases. The CDR3 length is 15 residues. The V gene's germline CDR1 is SGHAT and CDR2 FQNNGV. Trimming left V 5 bases short and J 4 bases short, with 17 bases between.